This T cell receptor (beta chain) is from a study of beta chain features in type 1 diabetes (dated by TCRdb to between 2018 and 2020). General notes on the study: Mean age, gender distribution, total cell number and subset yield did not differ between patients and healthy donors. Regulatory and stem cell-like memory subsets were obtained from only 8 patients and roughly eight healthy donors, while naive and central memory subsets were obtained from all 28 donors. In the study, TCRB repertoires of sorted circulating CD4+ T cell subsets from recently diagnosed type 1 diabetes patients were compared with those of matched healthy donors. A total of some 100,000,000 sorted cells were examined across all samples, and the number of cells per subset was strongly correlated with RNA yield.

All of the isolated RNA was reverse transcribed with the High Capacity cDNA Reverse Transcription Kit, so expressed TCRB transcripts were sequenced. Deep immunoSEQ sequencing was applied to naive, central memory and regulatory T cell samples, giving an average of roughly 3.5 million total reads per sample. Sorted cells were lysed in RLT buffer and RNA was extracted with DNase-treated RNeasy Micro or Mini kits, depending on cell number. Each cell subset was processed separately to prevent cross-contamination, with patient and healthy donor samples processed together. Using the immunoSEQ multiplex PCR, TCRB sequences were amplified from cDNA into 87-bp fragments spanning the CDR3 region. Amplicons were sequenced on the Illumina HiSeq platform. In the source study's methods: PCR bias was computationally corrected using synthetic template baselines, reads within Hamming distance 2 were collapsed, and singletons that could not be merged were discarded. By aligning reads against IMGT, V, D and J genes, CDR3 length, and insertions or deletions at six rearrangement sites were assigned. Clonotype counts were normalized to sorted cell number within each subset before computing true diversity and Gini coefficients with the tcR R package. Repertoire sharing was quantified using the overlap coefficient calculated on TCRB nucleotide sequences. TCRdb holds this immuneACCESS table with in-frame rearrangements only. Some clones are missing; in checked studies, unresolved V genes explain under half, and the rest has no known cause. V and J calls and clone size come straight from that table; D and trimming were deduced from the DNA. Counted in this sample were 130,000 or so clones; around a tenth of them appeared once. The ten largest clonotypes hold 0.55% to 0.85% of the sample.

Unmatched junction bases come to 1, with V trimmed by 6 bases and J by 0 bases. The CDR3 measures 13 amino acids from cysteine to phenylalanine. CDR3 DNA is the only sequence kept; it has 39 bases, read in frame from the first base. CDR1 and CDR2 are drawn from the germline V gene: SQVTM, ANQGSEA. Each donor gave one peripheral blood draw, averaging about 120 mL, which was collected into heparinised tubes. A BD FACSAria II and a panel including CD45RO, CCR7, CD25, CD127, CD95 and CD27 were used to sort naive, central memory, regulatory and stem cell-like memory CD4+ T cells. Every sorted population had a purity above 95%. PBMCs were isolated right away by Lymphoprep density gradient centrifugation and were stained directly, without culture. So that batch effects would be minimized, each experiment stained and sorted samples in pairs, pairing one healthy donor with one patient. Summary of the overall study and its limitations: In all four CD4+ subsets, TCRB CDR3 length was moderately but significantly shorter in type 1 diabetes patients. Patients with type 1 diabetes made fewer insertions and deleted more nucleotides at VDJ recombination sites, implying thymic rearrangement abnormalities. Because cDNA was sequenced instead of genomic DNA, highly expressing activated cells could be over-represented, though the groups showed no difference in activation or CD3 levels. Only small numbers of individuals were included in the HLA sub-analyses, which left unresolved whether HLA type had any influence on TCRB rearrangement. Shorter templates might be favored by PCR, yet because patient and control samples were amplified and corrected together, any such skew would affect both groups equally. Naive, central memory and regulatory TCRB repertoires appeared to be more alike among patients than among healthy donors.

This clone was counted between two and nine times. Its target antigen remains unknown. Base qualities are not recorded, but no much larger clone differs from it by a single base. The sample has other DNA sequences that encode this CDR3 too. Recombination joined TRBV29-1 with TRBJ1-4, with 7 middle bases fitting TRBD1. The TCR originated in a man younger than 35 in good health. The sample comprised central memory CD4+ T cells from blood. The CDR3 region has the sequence CSVGQATNEKLFF. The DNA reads TGCAGCGTCGGACAGGCAACTAATGAAAAACTGTTTTTT.